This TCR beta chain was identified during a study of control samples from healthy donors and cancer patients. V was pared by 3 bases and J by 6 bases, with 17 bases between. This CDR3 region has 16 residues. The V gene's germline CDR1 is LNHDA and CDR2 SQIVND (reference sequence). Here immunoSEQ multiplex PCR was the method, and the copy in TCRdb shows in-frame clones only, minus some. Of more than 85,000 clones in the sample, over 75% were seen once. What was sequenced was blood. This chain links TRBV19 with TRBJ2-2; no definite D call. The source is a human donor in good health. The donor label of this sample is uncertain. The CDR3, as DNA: TGTGCCAGTAGTATCCCTTCCCCAGTGCTGGCCGGGGAGCTGTTTTTT. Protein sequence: CASSIPSPVLAGELFF. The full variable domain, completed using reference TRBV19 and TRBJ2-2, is DGGITQSPKYLFRKEGQNVTLSCEQNLNHDAMYWYRQDPGQGLRLIYYSQIVNDFQKGDIAEGYSVSREKKESFPLTVTSAQKNPTAFYLCASSIPSPVLAGELFFGEGSRLTVL.